The next 8 T cell receptor beta chains were all read from a single sample in a study of blood T cell repertoires in COVID-19. Libraries were prepared by immunoSEQ multiplex PCR; TCRdb keeps only in-frame clonotypes and omits some of them. Here the sample spans about 200,000 clones, about nine tenths being singletons. The sample taken for sequencing was peripheral blood. All receptors derive from a man between 60 and 70 years old who had recovered from COVID-19.

J is TRBJ2-1 and V is TRBV7-9; 7 bases align to TRBD1. V lost 8 bases, J lost 1 base, and 11 bases stayed unmatched. The CDR3 has 16 amino acids. The germline gives CDR1 SEHNR, CDR2 FQNEAQ (reference sequence). The CDR3 DNA is TGTGCCAGCCTTAGGCCGACAGGGTCGTCCTACAATGAGCAGTTCTTC. As protein: CASLRPTGSSYNEQFF. Combining the CDR3 with reference TRBV7-9 and TRBJ2-1 gives the whole variable domain DTGVSQNPRHKITKRGQNVTFRCDPISEHNRLYWYRQTLGQGPEFLTYFQNEAQLEKSRLLSDRFSAERPKGSFSTLEIQRTEQGDSAMYLCASLRPTGSSYNEQFFGPGTRLTVL.

The chain carries TRBV2 and TRBJ1-5; D is perhaps TRBD1 (5 bases). The length of the CDR3 is 15 residues. Trimming shortened V by 1 base and J by 4 bases, and 11 bases separated the two germline ends. Germline V CDR1 and CDR2: SNHLY, FYNNEI. CDR3 protein: CASSEEAGPNQPQHF. The CDR3 nucleotides are TGTGCCAGCAGTGAAGAGGCAGGGCCAAATCAGCCCCAGCATTTT.

The chain links TRBV28 to TRBJ1-4, with 8 bases fitting TRBD1. Germline V gene lookup returns CDR1 MDHEN and CDR2 SYDVKM. The CDR3 runs to 17 residues. The junction had 11 bases not matched to a gene; V was cut back by 3 bases and J by 5 bases. The CDR3 region has the DNA TGTGCCAGCAGTTTTCGGAGTGGGACAGGTCGAAATGAAAAACTGTTTTTT. It encodes CASSFRSGTGRNEKLFF.

This clone came up a few times. This chain connects TRBV5-8 to TRBJ1-2; 7 bases are shared with TRBD1. The V segment lost 4 bases and the J segment 2 bases; nucleotides outside the gene matches: 2. Per the germline V gene, CDR1 is SGHTS and CDR2 is YDEGEE. CDR3 length: 13 amino acids. The CDR3 nucleotides are TGTGCCAGCAGCGACAGGGTCAACTATGGCTACACCTTC. Its protein product is CASSDRVNYGYTF. Combining the CDR3 with reference TRBV5-8 and TRBJ1-2 gives the whole variable domain EAGVTQSPTHLIKTRGQQATLRCSPISGHTSVYWYQQALGLGLQFLLWYDEGEERNRGNFPPRFSGRQFPNYSSELNVNALELEDSALYLCASSDRVNYGYTFGSGTRLTVV.

The chain recombines TRBV7-8 with TRBJ1-3, with a possible D match to TRBD1 (5 bases). CDR3 length: 15 residues. Trimming removed 4 bases at V and 0 bases at J, with 10 bases between. The germline CDR1 and CDR2 sequences are SGHVS and FQNEAQ. CDR3 bases: TGTGCCAGCAGCTCAGAGACAGCCTCTGGAAACACCATATATTTT. Amino acids: CASSSETASGNTIYF.

This clone appeared a few times. The chain is built from TRBV6-5 and TRBJ2-2, with a possible D match to TRBD1 (6 bases). Trimming removed 10 bases at V and 0 bases at J, with 12 bases between. The germline V gene encodes CDR1 MNHEY and CDR2 SVGAGI. This CDR3 is 14 amino acids long. The CDR3 region is CATRQATNTGELFF. The DNA for the CDR3 is TGTGCCACCCGACAGGCGACGAACACCGGGGAGCTGTTTTTT.

The chain joins TRBV5-1 to TRBJ2-3; 10 bases align to TRBD2. The CDR3 covers 18 residues. Germline values: CDR1 SGHRS, CDR2 YFSETQ. J gave up 2 bases and V 0 bases, and 9 bases lay outside the gene matches. The chain's CDR3 is CASSLARLAGAFTDTQYF. As DNA, the CDR3 is TGCGCCAGCAGCTTGGCCCGGCTAGCGGGGGCGTTCACAGATACGCAGTATTTT.

The V call is TRBV2, the J call TRBJ2-3; D is ambiguous. V was pared by 1 base and J by 0 bases, with 5 bases between. Looked up from germline, CDR1 is SNHLY and CDR2 is FYNNEI. The CDR3 is 14 residues long. The CDR3 DNA reads TGTGCCAGCAGTGAAGGACTCAGCACAGATACGCAGTATTTT. Its protein product is CASSEGLSTDTQYF.